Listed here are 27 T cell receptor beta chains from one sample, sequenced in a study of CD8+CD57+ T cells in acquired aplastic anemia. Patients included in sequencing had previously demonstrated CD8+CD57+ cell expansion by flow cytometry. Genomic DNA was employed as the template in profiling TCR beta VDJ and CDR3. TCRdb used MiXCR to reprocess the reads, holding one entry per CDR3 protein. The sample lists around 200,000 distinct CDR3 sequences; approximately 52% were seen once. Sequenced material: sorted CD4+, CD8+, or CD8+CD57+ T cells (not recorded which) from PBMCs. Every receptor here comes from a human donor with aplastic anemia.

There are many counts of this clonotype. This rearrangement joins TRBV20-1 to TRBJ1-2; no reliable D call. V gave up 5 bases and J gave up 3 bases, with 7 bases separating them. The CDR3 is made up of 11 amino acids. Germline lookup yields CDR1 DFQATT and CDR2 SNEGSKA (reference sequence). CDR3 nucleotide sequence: TGCAGTGCTTCGGACGACTATGGCTACACCTTC. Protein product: CSASDDYGYTF.

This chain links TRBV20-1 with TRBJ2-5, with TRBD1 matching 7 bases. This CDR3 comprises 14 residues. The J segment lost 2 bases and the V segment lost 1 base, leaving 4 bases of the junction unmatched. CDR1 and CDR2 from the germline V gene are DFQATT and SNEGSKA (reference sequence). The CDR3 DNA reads TGCAGTGCTAGAGCTTGGGACAGACAAGAGACCCAGTACTTC. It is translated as CSARAWDRQETQYF.

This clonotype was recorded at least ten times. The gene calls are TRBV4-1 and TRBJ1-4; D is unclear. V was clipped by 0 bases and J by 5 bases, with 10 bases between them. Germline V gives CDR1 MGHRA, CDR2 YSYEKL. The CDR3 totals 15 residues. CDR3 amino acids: CASSQDSYPNEKLFF. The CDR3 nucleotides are TGCGCCAGCAGCCAAGACAGCTATCCGAATGAAAAACTGTTTTTT.

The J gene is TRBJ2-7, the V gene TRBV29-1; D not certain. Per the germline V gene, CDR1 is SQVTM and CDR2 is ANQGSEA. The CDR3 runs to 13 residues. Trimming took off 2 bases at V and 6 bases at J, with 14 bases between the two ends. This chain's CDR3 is CSVELGQLREQYF. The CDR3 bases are TGCAGCGTTGAACTAGGCCAGCTTCGCGAGCAGTACTTC.

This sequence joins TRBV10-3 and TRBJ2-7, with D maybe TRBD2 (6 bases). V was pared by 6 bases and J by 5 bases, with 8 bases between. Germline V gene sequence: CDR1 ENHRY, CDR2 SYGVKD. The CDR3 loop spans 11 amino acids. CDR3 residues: CAIRLANEQYF. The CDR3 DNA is TGTGCCATCAGACTAGCTAACGAGCAGTACTTC.

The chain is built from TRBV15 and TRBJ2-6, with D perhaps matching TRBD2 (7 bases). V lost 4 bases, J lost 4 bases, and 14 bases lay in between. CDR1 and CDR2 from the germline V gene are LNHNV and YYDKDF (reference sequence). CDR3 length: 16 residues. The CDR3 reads CATSIGGARGANVLTF. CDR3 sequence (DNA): TGTGCCACCAGCATAGGGGGGGCGCGGGGGGCCAACGTCCTGACTTTC.

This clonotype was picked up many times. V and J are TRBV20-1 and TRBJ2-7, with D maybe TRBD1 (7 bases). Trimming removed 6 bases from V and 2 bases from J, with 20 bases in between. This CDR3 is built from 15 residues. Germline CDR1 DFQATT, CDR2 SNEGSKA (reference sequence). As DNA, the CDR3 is TGCAGTGCATCGGGAGACAGGGTCCGAACCTACGAGCAGTACTTC. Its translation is CSASGDRVRTYEQYF.

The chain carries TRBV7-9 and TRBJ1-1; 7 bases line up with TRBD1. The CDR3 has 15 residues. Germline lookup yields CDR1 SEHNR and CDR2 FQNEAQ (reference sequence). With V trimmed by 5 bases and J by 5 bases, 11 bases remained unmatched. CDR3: CASSAHRGVETEAFF. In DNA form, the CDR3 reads TGTGCCAGCAGCGCCCACAGGGGAGTAGAAACTGAAGCTTTCTTT. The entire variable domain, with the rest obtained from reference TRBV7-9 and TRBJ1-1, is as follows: DTGVSQNPRHKITKRGQNVTFRCDPISEHNRLYWYRQTLGQGPEFLTYFQNEAQLEKSRLLSDRFSAERPKGSFSTLEIQRTEQGDSAMYLCASSAHRGVETEAFFGQGTRLTVV.

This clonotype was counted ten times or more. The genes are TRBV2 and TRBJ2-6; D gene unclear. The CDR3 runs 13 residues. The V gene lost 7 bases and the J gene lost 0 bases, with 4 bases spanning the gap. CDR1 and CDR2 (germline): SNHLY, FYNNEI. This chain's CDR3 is CASIYSGANVLTF. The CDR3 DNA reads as TGTGCCAGCATATACTCTGGGGCCAACGTCCTGACTTTC.

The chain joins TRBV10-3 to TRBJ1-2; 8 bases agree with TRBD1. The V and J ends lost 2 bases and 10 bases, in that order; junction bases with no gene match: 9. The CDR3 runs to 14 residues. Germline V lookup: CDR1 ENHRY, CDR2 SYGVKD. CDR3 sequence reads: CAISEIGQGLYYTF. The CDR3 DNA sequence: TGTGCCATCAGTGAGATAGGACAGGGCTTGTACTACACCTTC.

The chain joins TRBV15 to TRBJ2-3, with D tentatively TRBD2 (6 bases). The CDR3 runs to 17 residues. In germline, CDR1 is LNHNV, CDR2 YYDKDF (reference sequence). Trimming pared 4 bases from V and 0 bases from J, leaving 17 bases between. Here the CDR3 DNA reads TGTGCCACCAGCACAGGTGGAGGGCGGGCCAGCACAGATACGCAGTATTTT. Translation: CATSTGGGRASTDTQYF. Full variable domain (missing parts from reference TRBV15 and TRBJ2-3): DAMVIQNPRYQVTQFGKPVTLSCSQTLNHNVMYWYQQKSSQAPKLLFHYYDKDFNNEADTPDNFQSRRPNTSFCFLDIRSPGLGDTAMYLCATSTGGGRASTDTQYFGPGTRLTVL.

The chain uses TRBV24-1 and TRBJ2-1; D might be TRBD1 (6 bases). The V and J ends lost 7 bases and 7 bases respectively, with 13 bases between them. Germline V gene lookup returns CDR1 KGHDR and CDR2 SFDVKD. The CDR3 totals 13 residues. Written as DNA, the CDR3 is TGTGCCACCAGACATAAACAGGGTAATGAGCAGTTCTTC. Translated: CATRHKQGNEQFF.

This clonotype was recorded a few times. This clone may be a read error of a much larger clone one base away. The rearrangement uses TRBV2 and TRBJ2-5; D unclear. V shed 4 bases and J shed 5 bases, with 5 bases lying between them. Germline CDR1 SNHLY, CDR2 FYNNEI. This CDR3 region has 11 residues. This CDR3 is CASSGVETQYF. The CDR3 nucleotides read TGTGCCAGCAGTGGGGTTGAGACCCAGTACTTC.

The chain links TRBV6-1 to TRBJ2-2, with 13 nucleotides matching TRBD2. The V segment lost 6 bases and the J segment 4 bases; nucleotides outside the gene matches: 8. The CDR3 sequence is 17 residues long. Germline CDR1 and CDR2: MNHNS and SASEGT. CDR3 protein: CASRITSGRAGTGELFF. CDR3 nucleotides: TGTGCCAGCAGAATAACTAGCGGGAGGGCCGGCACCGGGGAGCTGTTTTTT.

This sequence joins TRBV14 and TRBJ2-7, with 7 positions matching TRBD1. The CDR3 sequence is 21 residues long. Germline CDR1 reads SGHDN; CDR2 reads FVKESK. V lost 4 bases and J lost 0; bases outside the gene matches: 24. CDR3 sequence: CASSPWAATGTLIDSSYEQYF. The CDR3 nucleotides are TGTGCCAGCAGCCCATGGGCCGCGACAGGGACCTTAATAGATAGCTCCTACGAGCAGTACTTC.

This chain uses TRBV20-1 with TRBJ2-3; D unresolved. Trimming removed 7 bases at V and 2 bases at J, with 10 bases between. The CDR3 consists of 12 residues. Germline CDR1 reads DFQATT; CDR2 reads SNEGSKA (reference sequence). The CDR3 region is CSGSGDTDTQYF. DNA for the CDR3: TGCAGTGGTTCTGGGGACACAGATACGCAGTATTTT.

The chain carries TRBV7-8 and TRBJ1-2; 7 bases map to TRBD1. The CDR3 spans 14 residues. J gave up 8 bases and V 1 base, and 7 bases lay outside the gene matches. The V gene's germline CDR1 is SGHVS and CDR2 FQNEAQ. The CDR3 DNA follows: TGTGCCAGCAGCTTAGAACAGGGGTCACGGGGCTACACCTTC. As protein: CASSLEQGSRGYTF. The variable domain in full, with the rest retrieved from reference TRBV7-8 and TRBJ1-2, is GAGVSQSPRYKVAKRGQDVALRCDPISGHVSLFWYQQALGQGPEFLTYFQNEAQLDKSGLPSDRFFAERPEGSVSTLKIQRTQQEDSAVYLCASSLEQGSRGYTFGSGTRLTVV.

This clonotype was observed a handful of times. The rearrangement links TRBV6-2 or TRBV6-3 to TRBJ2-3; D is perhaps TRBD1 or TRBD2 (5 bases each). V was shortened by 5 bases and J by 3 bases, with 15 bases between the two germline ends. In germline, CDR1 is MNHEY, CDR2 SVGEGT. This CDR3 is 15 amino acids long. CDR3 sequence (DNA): TGTGCCAGCAGTGCCCCGGGGCGTCGTACAGATACGCAGTATTTT. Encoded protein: CASSAPGRRTDTQYF.

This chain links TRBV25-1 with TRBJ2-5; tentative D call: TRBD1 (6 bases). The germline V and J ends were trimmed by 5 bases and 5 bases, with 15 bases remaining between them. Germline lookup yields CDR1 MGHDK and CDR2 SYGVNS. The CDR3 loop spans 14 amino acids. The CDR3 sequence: CASSFPGAKETQYF. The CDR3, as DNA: TGTGCCAGCAGTTTTCCAGGGGCGAAGGAGACCCAGTACTTC.

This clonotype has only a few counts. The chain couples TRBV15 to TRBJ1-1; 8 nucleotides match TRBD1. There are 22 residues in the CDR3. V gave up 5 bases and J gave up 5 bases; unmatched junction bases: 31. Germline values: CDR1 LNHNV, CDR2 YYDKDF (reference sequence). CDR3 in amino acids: CATSSRLLGDSASNRGTTEAFF. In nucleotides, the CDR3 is TGTGCCACCAGCTCCCGTTTGCTTGGGGATAGTGCGTCTAACAGGGGGACAACTGAAGCTTTCTTT.

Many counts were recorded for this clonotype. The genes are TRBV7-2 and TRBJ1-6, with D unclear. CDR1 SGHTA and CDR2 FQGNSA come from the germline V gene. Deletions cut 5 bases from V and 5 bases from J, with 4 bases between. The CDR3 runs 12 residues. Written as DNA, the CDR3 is TGTGCCAGCAGCCCCAATAATTCACCCCTCCACTTT. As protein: CASSPNNSPLHF.

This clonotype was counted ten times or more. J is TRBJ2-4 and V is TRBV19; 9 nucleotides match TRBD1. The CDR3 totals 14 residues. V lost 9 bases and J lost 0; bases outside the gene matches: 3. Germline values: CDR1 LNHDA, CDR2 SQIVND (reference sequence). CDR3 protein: CASRTGVAKNIQYF. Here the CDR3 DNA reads TGTGCCAGCCGGACAGGGGTAGCCAAAAACATTCAGTACTTC.

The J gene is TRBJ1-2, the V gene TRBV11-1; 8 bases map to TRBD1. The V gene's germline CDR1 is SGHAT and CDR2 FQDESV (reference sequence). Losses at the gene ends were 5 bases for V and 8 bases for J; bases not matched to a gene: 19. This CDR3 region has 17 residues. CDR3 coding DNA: TGTGCCAGCAGCCTAACAGCGGGACAGGACTCGGGGAGGGGCTACACCTTC. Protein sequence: CASSLTAGQDSGRGYTF.

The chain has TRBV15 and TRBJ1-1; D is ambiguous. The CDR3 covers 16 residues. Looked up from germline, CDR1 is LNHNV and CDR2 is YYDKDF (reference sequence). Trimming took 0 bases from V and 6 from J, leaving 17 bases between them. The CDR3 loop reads CATSREGLGLSPEAFF. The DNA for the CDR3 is TGTGCCACCAGCAGAGAAGGATTAGGGCTGAGCCCTGAAGCTTTCTTT.

The CDR3 protein is CASSQEAGAAPNSPLHF. Written as DNA, the CDR3 is TGCGCCAGCAGCCAAGAAGCAGGAGCCGCCCCAAATTCACCCCTCCACTTT. The chain carries TRBV4-1 and TRBJ1-6; D unclear. CDR1 and CDR2 (germline): MGHRA, YSYEKL. Trimming took 0 bases from V and 7 from J, leaving 16 bases between them. The CDR3 runs to 17 residues.

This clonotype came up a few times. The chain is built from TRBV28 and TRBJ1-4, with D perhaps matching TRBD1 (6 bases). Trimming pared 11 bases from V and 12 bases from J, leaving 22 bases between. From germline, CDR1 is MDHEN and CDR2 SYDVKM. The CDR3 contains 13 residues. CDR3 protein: CAAGSGTTQELFF. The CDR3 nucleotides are TGTGCCGCCGGGTCGGGGACAACTCAAGAACTGTTTTTT.

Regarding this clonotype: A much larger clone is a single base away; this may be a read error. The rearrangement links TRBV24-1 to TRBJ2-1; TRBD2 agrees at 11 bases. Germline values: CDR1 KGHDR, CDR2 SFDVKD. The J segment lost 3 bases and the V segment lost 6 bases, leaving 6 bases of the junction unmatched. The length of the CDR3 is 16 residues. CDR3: CATSSRLAGNYNEQFF. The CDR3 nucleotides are TGTGCCACCAGTTCCCGACTAGCGGGGAACTACAATGAGCAGTTCTTC.